A selection of T cell receptor beta chains follows, all from one sample in a study of metastatic and nonmetastatic thyroid tumors. TCRdb reprocessed the PCR reads using MiXCR. The sample carries around 40,000 clones, 13% recorded once. Sequences were obtained from blood. These receptors all come from a female donor with papillary thyroid cancer or a benign thyroid nodule (not recorded which). Some clones in this sample may be carry-over from other donors' samples. Each CDR3 is given with its conserved first and last residue. The D gene is left open where the match is weak. Clone size, where shown, is once, few, many, or a class for clones that have expanded.

v_gene	d_gene	j_gene	abundance	CDR3aa	CDR3nt
TRBV18	.	TRBJ2-4	.	CASSPPLGRGLQSRSIQYF	TGTGCCAGCTCACCACCATTAGGCCGGGGTCTCCAAAGTCGGTCCATTCAGTACTTC
TRBV20-1	.	TRBJ1-1	many	CSARKVERTEAFF	TGCAGTGCTAGAAAGGTGGAGAGGACTGAAGCTTTCTTT
TRBV28	.	TRBJ1-5	few	CASKRSNQPQHF	TGTGCAAGCAAACGTAGCAATCAGCCCCAGCATTTT
TRBV6-2/TRBV6-3	.	TRBJ2-2	many	CASTTFTTGELFF	TGTGCCAGCACTACATTTACCACCGGGGAGCTGTTTTTT
TRBV5-1	.	TRBJ1-6	many	CASSLGGEGSPLHF	TGCGCCAGCAGCTTGGGAGGTGAGGGTTCACCCCTCCACTTT
TRBV10-2	.	TRBJ2-2	few	CASRMGWSSSVELFF	TGCGCCAGCAGGATGGGTTGGAGTAGTTCCGTGGAGCTGTTTTTT
TRBV5-1	.	TRBJ2-4	many	CASSYTGEGIQYF	TGCGCCAGCAGCTATACAGGGGAGGGCATTCAGTACTTC
TRBV28	.	TRBJ1-1	many	CASSPRILEAFF	TGTGCCAGCAGTCCGAGGATCCTGGAGGCTTTCTTT
TRBV9	.	TRBJ2-7	.	CASSYNSWSDEQYF	TGTGCCAGCAGTTACAACAGTTGGTCGGACGAGCAGTACTTC
TRBV5-1	TRBD1	TRBJ2-5	.	CASSLGTGSEETQYF	TGCGCCAGCAGCTTGGGGACAGGGAGTGAAGAGACCCAGTACTTC
TRBV20-1	.	TRBJ2-1	many	CSARAPVSRNSKPLNEQFF	TGCAGTGCTAGAGCCCCTGTGTCCCGTAATAGTAAGCCACTCAATGAGCAGTTCTTC
TRBV5-1	TRBD2	TRBJ2-7	many	CASSLAGEAYEQYF	TGCGCCAGCAGCTTAGCGGGAGAGGCGTACGAGCAGTACTTC
TRBV20-1	.	TRBJ1-6	many	CSAIRGESNSPLHF	TGCAGTGCCATCAGAGGGGAGAGCAATTCACCCCTCCACTTT
TRBV5-1	TRBD2	TRBJ2-1	many	CASSLVAGEGNEQFF	TGCGCCAGCAGCTTGGTCGCGGGAGAGGGGAATGAGCAGTTCTTC
TRBV27	TRBD2	TRBJ2-7	many	CASSPGLAGVEQYF	TGTGCCAGCAGTCCCGGACTAGCGGGAGTCGAGCAGTACTTC
TRBV5-6	TRBD1	TRBJ1-1	.	CAIGDRPNTEAFF	TGTGCCATCGGGGACAGGCCCAACACTGAAGCTTTCTTT
TRBV7-9	.	TRBJ2-7	many	CASSPGPAYEQYF	TGTGCCAGCAGCCCGGGACCGGCCTACGAGCAGTACTTC
TRBV20-1	.	TRBJ1-2	many	CSAIDSYGYTF	TGCAGTGCGATCGACTCCTATGGCTACACCTTC
TRBV6-1	TRBD1	TRBJ1-1	many	CASSEGQGGSEAFF	TGTGCCAGCAGTGAAGGGCAAGGGGGCTCTGAAGCTTTCTTT
TRBV7-9	.	TRBJ2-7	many	CASSFYEGGDEQYF	TGTGCCAGCAGCTTTTACGAGGGGGGAGACGAGCAGTACTTC
TRBV5-5	TRBD1	TRBJ1-1	.	CASSIRQGAANTEAFF	TGTGCCAGCAGCATACGACAGGGGGCTGCGAACACTGAAGCTTTCTTT
TRBV27	.	TRBJ1-6	many	CASSLVGLNNSPLHF	TGTGCCAGCAGTTTAGTCGGACTTAATAATTCACCCCTCCACTTT
TRBV4-1	.	TRBJ1-5	many	CASSHAGGAGNQPQHF	TGCGCCAGCAGCCACGCTGGGGGGGCTGGCAATCAGCCCCAGCATTTT
TRBV9	.	TRBJ1-3	many	CASSPGSGNTIYF	TGTGCCAGCAGCCCCGGTTCTGGAAACACCATATATTTT
TRBV7-8	TRBD1	TRBJ2-1	many	CASSPSSRQGAMNEQFF	TGTGCCAGCAGCCCCAGCTCGCGACAGGGGGCTATGAATGAGCAGTTCTTC
TRBV20-1	.	TRBJ1-5	.	CSASPGQYGNQPQHF	TGCAGTGCTAGCCCCGGACAGTATGGCAATCAGCCCCAGCATTTT
TRBV5-1	.	TRBJ2-2	many	CASSHQGGDTGELFF	TGCGCCAGCAGCCATCAGGGGGGGGACACCGGGGAGCTGTTTTTT
TRBV5-1	.	TRBJ1-3	.	CASSEGDGNTIYF	TGCGCCAGCAGCGAGGGGGATGGAAACACCATATATTTT
TRBV28	TRBD1	TRBJ1-4	many	CASTDGTGTTNEKLFF	TGTGCCAGCACCGATGGGACAGGGACAACTAATGAAAAACTGTTTTTT
TRBV11-1	.	TRBJ1-2	many	CASSFDNYGYTF	TGTGCCAGCAGCTTCGACAACTATGGCTACACCTTC
TRBV19	.	TRBJ1-1	many	CASSGQRNTEAFF	TGTGCCAGTAGTGGTCAGCGGAACACTGAAGCTTTCTTT
TRBV30	TRBD1	TRBJ1-2	many	CACRDRGTYGYTF	TGTGCCTGCCGGGACAGGGGGACCTATGGCTACACCTTC